This T cell receptor (beta chain) was observed in a study of T cell repertoires in cytomegalovirus infection. Study summary: The authors used CMV epitopes that were HLA-C-restricted (recently identified) and HLA-B-restricted (well studied). In public TCR beta signatures, there were indications of both CMV infection and matching HLA type. Study-level points and caveats: Public TCR beta family frequency separated CMV-and-HLA carriers, including in an independent cohort. It was HLA-C-restricted CMV-specific TCR beta clonotypes that dominated the response ex vivo.

Of note for this clonotype: Its antigen remains unknown.

One entry per CDR3 protein results from TCRdb running MiXCR on the reads. Of roughly 34,000 distinct CDR3 sequences listed, less than 60% are singletons. The clonotype comes from a human donor in good health (CMV status not recorded). Some clones in this sample may be carry-over from other donors' samples. The sequencing here drew on CD8+ T cells from cultured PBMCs, taken from culture after CMV antigen stimulation.

The CDR3 sequence: CASSLAKRAGFAAEQFF. The CDR3 DNA follows: TGTGCCAGCAGCTTAGCTAAGAGGGCAGGGTTTGCCGCTGAGCAGTTCTTC. The chain uses TRBV7-6 and TRBJ2-1, with D possibly being TRBD1 or TRBD2 (5 bases each). Per germline, CDR1 SGHVS and CDR2 FNYEAQ. The CDR3 length is 17 residues. Trimming took 0 bases from V and 9 from J, leaving 21 bases between them.